What follows are 9 T cell receptor beta chains derived from one specimen sequenced in a study of beta chain features in type 1 diabetes. Expressed TCRB transcripts were sequenced because the isolated RNA had all been reverse transcribed beforehand. Some clones are missing from TCRdb's copy, which holds only in-frame ones; the method was immunoSEQ multiplex PCR. Of more than 120,000 clones in the sample, about 10% were seen once. The sample comprised naive CD4+ T cells from blood. The receptor set was obtained from a young man in good health.

This clone has a handful of counts. V is TRBV7-8 and J is TRBJ2-5; 10 bases map to TRBD2. This CDR3 has 16 residues. V was clipped by 4 bases and J by 4 bases; unmatched bases: 9. Per germline, CDR1 SGHVS and CDR2 FQNEAQ. The CDR3 is CASSSLAGDRGETQYF. CDR3 nucleotide sequence: TGTGCCAGCAGCTCCCTAGCGGGGGACCGGGGAGAGACCCAGTACTTC. Drawing the rest from reference TRBV7-8 and TRBJ2-5, the complete variable domain is GAGVSQSPRYKVAKRGQDVALRCDPISGHVSLFWYQQALGQGPEFLTYFQNEAQLDKSGLPSDRFFAERPEGSVSTLKIQRTQQEDSAVYLCASSSLAGDRGETQYFGPGTRLLVL.

This clone occurred a few times. V and J are TRBV6-6 and TRBJ1-5; TRBD1 agrees at 11 bases. Germline CDR1 and CDR2: MNHNY and SVGAGI (reference sequence). V lost 5 bases, J lost 5 bases, and 5 bases stayed unmatched. This CDR3 comprises 15 residues. CDR3 residues: CASSPGTGGHQPQHF. The CDR3 DNA follows: TGTGCCAGCAGTCCCGGGACAGGGGGACATCAGCCCCAGCATTTT.

This clone occurred a few times. The chain employs TRBV28 and TRBJ2-7; TRBD1 might be the D (6 bases). CDR1 is MDHEN, CDR2 SYDVKM, per germline. The CDR3 has 15 amino acids. Trimming took off 2 bases at V and 0 bases at J, with 11 bases between the two ends. CDR3 residues: CASSLNQGSSYEQYF. The CDR3 bases are TGTGCCAGCAGTTTAAACCAGGGGAGCTCCTACGAGCAGTACTTC.

A few counts support this clone. The V and J genes are TRBV6-6 and TRBJ1-5; 7 nucleotides align to TRBD1. This CDR3 contains 16 residues. Trimming took 6 bases from V and 2 from J; bases not matched to a gene: 10. Germline V gene lookup returns CDR1 MNHNY and CDR2 SVGAGI (reference sequence). CDR3 loop: CASRYPGTEGNQPQHF. CDR3 nucleotide sequence: TGTGCCAGCAGATATCCCGGGACAGAGGGCAATCAGCCCCAGCATTTT.

In regard to this clone: The identical CDR3 is also encoded by other nucleotide sequences in the sample. J is TRBJ2-7 and V is TRBV7-2, with D tentatively TRBD2 (6 bases). The V gene lost 4 bases and the J gene lost 1 base, with 8 bases spanning the gap. This CDR3 has 13 amino acids. Looked up from germline, CDR1 is SGHTA and CDR2 is FQGNSA. This CDR3 is CASSSGGSYEQYF. As DNA, the CDR3 is TGTGCCAGCAGCTCCGGAGGGTCCTACGAGCAGTACTTC.

This clone has only a few counts. The chain has TRBV6-5 and TRBJ1-2; no firm D call. Per the germline V gene, CDR1 is MNHEY and CDR2 is SVGAGI. The CDR3 consists of 13 residues. The V end lost 6 bases, the J end lost 2 bases, and 10 bases lay between the germline ends. Written as DNA, the CDR3 is TGTGCCAGCAGAACCGTCGGGAACTATGGCTACACCTTC. As protein: CASRTVGNYGYTF.

This clone was detected a few times. The chain combines TRBV2 with TRBJ1-4, with a possible D match to TRBD1 (6 bases). This CDR3 has 12 residues. V was trimmed by 7 bases and J by 7 bases, leaving 10 bases between them. Germline CDR1 reads SNHLY; CDR2 reads FYNNEI. The CDR3 loop is CASTGVGEKLFF. In DNA form, the CDR3 reads TGTGCCAGCACAGGGGTGGGTGAAAAACTGTTTTTT.

The chain is built from TRBV18 and TRBJ2-1; D remains unclear. CDR3 length equals 14 residues. V was pared by 3 bases and J by 3 bases, with 9 bases between. Germline CDR1 KGHSH, CDR2 LQKENI. The DNA for the CDR3 is TGTGCCAGCTCACCGAACCAGGACTACAATGAGCAGTTCTTC. This sequence encodes CASSPNQDYNEQFF.

This clone was seen a few times. This sequence joins TRBV19 and TRBJ2-1; 10 nucleotides line up with TRBD1. The germline gives CDR1 LNHDA, CDR2 SQIVND (reference sequence). Trimming took 6 bases from V and 3 from J; bases not matched to a gene: 8. This CDR3 region has 16 residues. This chain's CDR3 is CASRQLTGGGYNEQFF. CDR3 DNA sequence: TGTGCCAGTAGGCAACTGACAGGGGGCGGCTACAATGAGCAGTTCTTC.